This T cell receptor beta chain was obtained from a study of cytomegalovirus exposure and HLA in healthy donors. Broader study findings: The productive fraction for most TCR beta V segments was about 87% or about 30% in an earlier analysis. Rates of TCR association differed by HLA locus in a later analysis, with DRB1 highest and HLA-C lowest.

V was clipped by 6 bases and J by 1 base, with 7 bases between them. CDR3 length: 13 residues. Germline CDR1 and CDR2: MNHNS and SASEGT. Concerning this clone: No antigen is known for it.

PCR used 60 Vbeta primers and 13 Jbeta primers. As processed by the authors: An analysis that came later counted 80 million or so unique TCR beta chains, approximately 10 million shared. The assay was immunoSEQ multiplex PCR, and TCRdb's table has in-frame clones only and misses some. The D gene and trimming were derived from the DNA, and the V and J assignments and clone size from that table. The table shows approximately 110,000 clones, with around two thirds occurring only once. Donors likely had unrecorded immune exposures despite being nominally healthy when sampled. The chain employs TRBV6-1 and TRBJ2-1; D call uncertain. The sample consisted of PBMCs. The sequence was collected from a man aged 55 to 70 in good health and CMV-seropositive. DNA for the CDR3: TGTGCCAGCAGAGAGACATCCTACAATGAGCAGTTCTTC. It yields the protein CASRETSYNEQFF.